Detailed here is one T cell receptor (beta chain). This clonotype was observed many times. Its antigen is currently not known. There are no base qualities to consult, and no much larger clone falls within one base. The TCR beta CDR3 regions were amplified from RNA transcripts. The TCR CDR3 was subjected to a first round of RT-PCR using the HTBI primer set and the Qiagen OneStep RT-PCR kit. Libraries were constructed in a second round of multiplex PCR, after which size selection and purification were performed. The libraries were sequenced on an Illumina HiSeq2000 using paired-end 100 bp reads. The authors' pipeline ran thus. SOAPnuke was used to process the raw data, removing reads that contained adapters or uncalled bases, had a mean Phred below 15, or lacked an exact match to the constant primer or identifier. COPE v1.2.5 was used to merge the high-quality paired reads, and each unique nucleotide sequence was defined as a clonotype. Clonotypes were aligned to IMGT TRBV, TRBD and TRBJ reference segments using MiTCR v1.1. Analysis was restricted to V-J combinations with a frequency above 0.0001, which covered just over 98% of repertoires. The TCS score was defined as F50 (clonal expansion) divided by E x V (chaos), with BLOSUM62-based TCRdist calculated between CDR3 peptides within each V-J. Welch's t-statistics and random forest reduced fewer than 550 V-J features to 13, which were used in a naive Bayes classifier (R e1071). TCRdb passed the public sequencing reads through fastp at Q25 and MiXCR, retaining productive beta sequences. When rows share a CDR3 protein, they turn into one entry using the most common DNA and genes. It is TCRdb's table, rather than the study itself, that gives the V and J calls and clone size. The sample profile shows roughly 380,000 distinct CDR3 sequences; approximately 13% of them were found once. The ten largest clones add up to roughly 20% of the sample.

The sample is drawn from a study of T cells in Graves' hyperthyroidism and ophthalmopathy (dated by TCRdb to the late 2010s). Some background on the complete study: Peripheral blood was sampled at the time of initial diagnosis, prior to any treatment. A discovery cohort of roughly 100 patients, 43 with Graves' ophthalmopathy and approximately 60 with stable Graves' hyperthyroidism, was used to find distinguishing TCR V-J signatures. Prospective prediction of ophthalmopathy was tested in an independent validation cohort consisting of some 19 hyperthyroidism patients and around 17 patients who later progressed to ophthalmopathy. The 100 or so discovery patients were randomly split 7:3 into training and test sets. The study also compared thyroid tissue and blood T-cell repertoires from about six Graves' hyperthyroidism patients. Following sampling, methimazole starting at 30 mg daily was given to hyperthyroidism patients, and high-dose intravenous methylprednisolone was given to ophthalmopathy patients. According to the paper, TCR Vbeta CDR3 sequencing was carried out on 120 to 150 peripheral blood samples, which came from 40 to 45 ophthalmopathy, 75 to 80 hyperthyroidism and roughly 17 progressor patients. On the study overall, not on this receptor specifically: Most expanded thyroid clonotypes (frequency above 0.001) were also found in blood, which suggests that blood repertoires may mirror thyroid immune responses. During validation, the model predicted progression to ophthalmopathy a median of about 6.3 months ahead of onset, with approximately 70% sensitivity and 72% to 85% specificity. Ophthalmopathy was separated from stable hyperthyroidism by a 13 V-J signature model, with approximately 85% sensitivity and 81% to 82% specificity obtained in cross-validation and 80%/75% obtained in testing. Sample size was not statistically predetermined, and investigators were not blinded to group allocation.

Hyperthyroidism patients were newly diagnosed, with disease duration under 2 months, and aged 18 to 65 years. The study excluded patients with uncontrolled infections, other autoimmune diseases, pregnancy or lactation. Diagnoses relied on clinical symptoms, serum thyroxine and TRAb, thyroid ultrasound and orbital computed tomography. Blood from progressor patients was drawn when they were first diagnosed with hyperthyroidism, before any ophthalmopathy symptoms appeared. Ficoll-Paque density gradient centrifugation was used to isolate PBMCs from around 9.1 ml of fresh peripheral blood. Patients classed as progressors first received a Graves' hyperthyroidism diagnosis and then went on to develop ophthalmopathy during follow-up. Trizol reagent was used to extract total RNA, and RNA quality was then checked on an Agilent 2100 Bioanalyzer. For this chain, trimming is 1 base at the V end and 7 bases at the J end, and the number of junction bases without a gene match is 3. The germline V gene supplies CDR1 SGHTA and CDR2 FQGNSA. The CDR3 measures 13 amino acids from cysteine to phenylalanine. Left in the record is the CDR3 DNA by itself, 39 bases read in frame from the first base.

The rearranged chain carries TRBV7-2 and TRBJ1-2, with 7 bases in between that match TRBD1. This TCR derives from a man in his thirties or forties with Graves' hyperthyroidism that later progressed to Graves' ophthalmopathy. Sequencing was performed on blood. The nucleotide sequence is TGTGCCAGCAGCTTAGAGGGGGCGATTGGCTACACCTTC. The encoded protein is CASSLEGAIGYTF.